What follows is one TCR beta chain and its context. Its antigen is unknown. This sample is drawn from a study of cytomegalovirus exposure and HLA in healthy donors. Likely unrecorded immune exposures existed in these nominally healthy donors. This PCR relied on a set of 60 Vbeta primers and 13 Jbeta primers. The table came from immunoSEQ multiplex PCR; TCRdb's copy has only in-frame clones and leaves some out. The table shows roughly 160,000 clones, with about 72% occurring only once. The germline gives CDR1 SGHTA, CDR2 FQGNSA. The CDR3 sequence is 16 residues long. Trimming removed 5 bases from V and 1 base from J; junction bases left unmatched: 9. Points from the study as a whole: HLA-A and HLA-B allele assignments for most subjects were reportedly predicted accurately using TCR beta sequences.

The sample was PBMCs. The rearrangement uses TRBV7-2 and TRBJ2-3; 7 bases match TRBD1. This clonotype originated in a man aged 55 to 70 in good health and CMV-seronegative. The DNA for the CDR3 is TGTGCCAGCAGCCCCTCGACAGGGTTGGGCACAGATACGCAGTATTTT. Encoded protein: CASSPSTGLGTDTQYF.